What follows are 3 T cell receptor beta chains derived from one specimen sequenced in a study of blood T cell repertoires in COVID-19. TCRdb keeps only in-frame clones here, not all; method: immunoSEQ multiplex PCR. The table records more than 400,000 clones, 90% of them present only once. Sequenced sample: PBMCs or T cells enriched from blood (not recorded which). The receptors stem from a man between 18 and 35 years old who had recovered from COVID-19.

The rearrangement uses TRBV7-6 and TRBJ1-6; 9 bases match TRBD1. The CDR3 loop spans 16 amino acids. V was clipped by 4 bases and J by 7 bases; unmatched bases: 8. CDR1 and CDR2 (germline): SGHVS, FNYEAQ. In DNA, the CDR3 is TGTGCCAGCAGCTCTAGGACAGGGGCAGAGAATTCACCCCTCCACTTT. It codes for CASSSRTGAENSPLHF. Full variable domain (missing parts from reference TRBV7-6 and TRBJ1-6): GAGVSQSPRYKVTKRGQDVALRCDPISGHVSLYWYRQALGQGPEFLTYFNYEAQQDKSGLPNDRFSAERPEGSISTLTIQRTEQRDSAMYRCASSSRTGAENSPLHFGNGTRLTVT.

The chain uses TRBV13 and TRBJ2-1; possibly TRBD1 for D (6 bases). CDR1 and CDR2 (germline): PRHDT, FYEKMQ (reference sequence). The CDR3 is made up of 11 amino acids. The germline V and J ends were trimmed by 4 bases and 13 bases, with 11 bases remaining between them. The CDR3, as DNA: TGTGCCAGCAGCTCCGGACAGCCCCAGTTCTTC. Translated: CASSSGQPQFF.

This clone showed up just once. The chain is built from TRBV7-2 and TRBJ1-2, with 10 bases that match TRBD1. Germline CDR1 and CDR2: SGHTA and FQGNSA. This CDR3 is 16 amino acids long. J gave up 10 bases and V 3 bases, and 14 bases lay outside the gene matches. CDR3 coding DNA: TGTGCCAGCAGCTTCTCTACGACAGGGGGCTTCGGAGACTACACCTTC. Amino acids: CASSFSTTGGFGDYTF.